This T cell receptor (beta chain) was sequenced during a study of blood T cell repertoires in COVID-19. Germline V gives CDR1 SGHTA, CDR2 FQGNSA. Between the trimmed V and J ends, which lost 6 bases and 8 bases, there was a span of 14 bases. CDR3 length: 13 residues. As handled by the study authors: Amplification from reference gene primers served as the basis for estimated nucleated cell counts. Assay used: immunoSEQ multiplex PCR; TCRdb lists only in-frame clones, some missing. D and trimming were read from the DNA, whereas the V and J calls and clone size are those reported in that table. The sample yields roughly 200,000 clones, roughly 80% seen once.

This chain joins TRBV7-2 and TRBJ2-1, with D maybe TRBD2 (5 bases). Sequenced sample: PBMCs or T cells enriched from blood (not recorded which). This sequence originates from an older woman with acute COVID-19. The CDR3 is CASRRDWGDEQFF. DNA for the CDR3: TGTGCCAGCAGACGTGACTGGGGAGATGAGCAGTTCTTC.